A selection of T cell receptor beta chains follows, all from one sample in a study of blood T cell repertoires in COVID-19. The assay was immunoSEQ multiplex PCR, and TCRdb's table has in-frame clones only and misses some. The sample has approximately 140,000 clones, around 87% seen once. Sequenced input: peripheral blood. These receptors were obtained from a woman aged 55-69 years with active or convalescent COVID-19. Both conserved end residues are part of each CDR3. Each record gives: D gene, V gene, clone size, J gene, CDR3 protein, CDR3 DNA. The D gene is left open where the match is weak. Expanded clones are given a class, and other clones once, few, many or no size at all.

>TRBD1|TRBV5-4|NA|TRBJ1-1
CASSLGDRENTEAFF
TGTGCCAGCAGCTTGGGTGACAGGGAAAACACTGAAGCTTTCTTT
>TRBD1|TRBV12-3/TRBV12-4|NA|TRBJ1-2
CASRSDRGYGYTF
TGTGCCAGCAGGTCGGACAGGGGCTATGGCTACACCTTC
>NA|TRBV19|NA|TRBJ1-2
CASSRTADNYGYTF
TGTGCCAGTAGTAGGACAGCCGATAACTATGGCTACACCTTC
>TRBD2|TRBV19|NA|TRBJ2-5
CASSKSGGSQETQYF
TGTGCCAGTAGTAAGAGCGGGGGGTCCCAAGAGACCCAGTACTTC
>NA|TRBV30|NA|TRBJ2-1
CAWRNAVGSEQFF
TGTGCCTGGAGGAATGCGGTCGGAAGTGAGCAGTTCTTC
>TRBD1|TRBV11-3|NA|TRBJ1-2
CASSPGLQDRRSDPYGYTF
TGTGCCAGCAGCCCCGGCCTCCAGGACAGGCGGTCGGATCCCTATGGCTACACCTTC
>NA|TRBV10-3|once|TRBJ1-2
CAISLTGIGNYGYTF
TGTGCCATCAGCCTGACAGGAATCGGGAACTATGGCTACACCTTC
>NA|TRBV6-5|NA|TRBJ1-6
CASQGLSSYNSPLHF
TGTGCCTCCCAGGGATTAAGCTCCTATAATTCACCCCTCCACTTT
>NA|TRBV7-9|few|TRBJ1-2
CASSREQANYGYTF
TGTGCCAGCAGCCGAGAACAGGCTAACTATGGCTACACCTTC
>NA|TRBV6-5|once|TRBJ2-3
CASSYSLTEDTQYF
TGTGCCAGCAGTTACTCGTTGACGGAGGATACGCAGTATTTT
>NA|TRBV13|NA|TRBJ1-1
CASSLMGQNTEAFF
TGTGCCAGCAGCTTAATGGGACAGAACACTGAAGCTTTCTTT
>NA|TRBV30|NA|TRBJ1-3
CAWSVPQGWSSSGNTIYF
TGTGCCTGGAGTGTACCCCAGGGGTGGTCGAGTTCTGGAAACACCATATATTTT
>TRBD1|TRBV2|NA|TRBJ1-2
CASSAGQGAVYGYTF
TGTGCCAGCAGCGCCGGACAGGGTGCAGTCTATGGCTACACCTTC
>NA|TRBV7-2|NA|TRBJ1-2
CASSLNQGINGYTF
TGTGCCAGCAGCTTAAATCAGGGTATCAACGGCTACACCTTC
>TRBD1|TRBV7-8|NA|TRBJ2-7
CASSQTGGIYEQYF
TGTGCCAGCAGCCAGACAGGGGGCATATACGAGCAGTACTTC
>TRBD1|TRBV7-8|NA|TRBJ2-1
CASSRGTGGVEQFF
TGTGCCAGCAGCCGAGGGACAGGGGGCGTTGAGCAGTTCTTC
>TRBD2|TRBV4-1|NA|TRBJ2-1
CASSQVAGGRYEQFF
TGCGCCAGCAGCCAAGTTGCGGGGGGGCGTTATGAGCAGTTCTTC
>NA|TRBV11-2|NA|TRBJ1-2
CASSSGTSYGYTF
TGTGCCAGCAGCTCCGGGACAAGCTATGGCTACACCTTC
>NA|TRBV7-2|NA|TRBJ1-5
CASSLLGRDQPQHF
TGTGCCAGCAGCTTGTTGGGGCGAGATCAGCCCCAGCATTTT
>TRBD1|TRBV30|few|TRBJ1-6
CAWSPPDRLSSYNSPLHF
TGTGCCTGGAGCCCCCCGGACAGGCTAAGCTCCTATAATTCACCCCTCCACTTT
>NA|TRBV6-5|NA|TRBJ1-1
CASKLGPEGTEAFF
TGTGCCAGCAAATTGGGTCCGGAGGGCACTGAAGCTTTCTTT
>NA|TRBV18|NA|TRBJ2-5
CASSPPVQETQYF
TGTGCCAGCTCACCCCCAGTCCAAGAGACCCAGTACTTC
>TRBD2|TRBV3-1/TRBV3-2|NA|TRBJ2-2
CASSPAGGSNTGELFF
TGTGCCAGCAGCCCAGCCGGGGGGTCGAACACCGGGGAGCTGTTTTTT
>NA|TRBV10-3|NA|TRBJ1-2
CAISDSFYGYTF
TGTGCCATCAGTGATAGTTTCTATGGCTACACCTTC
>TRBD1|TRBV10-3|NA|TRBJ1-1
CAISGQGKDTEAFF
TGTGCCATCAGCGGACAGGGAAAAGACACTGAAGCTTTCTTT
>NA|TRBV7-3|few|TRBJ1-1
CASSLGHQNTEAFF
TGTGCCAGCAGCCTGGGACACCAGAACACTGAAGCTTTCTTT
>TRBD2|TRBV5-6|NA|TRBJ2-5
CASSLKTSGVETQYF
TGTGCCAGCAGCCTTAAAACTAGCGGGGTTGAGACCCAGTACTTC
>TRBD2|TRBV6-5|NA|TRBJ2-5
CASSYQFSGETQYF
TGTGCCAGCAGTTACCAGTTTAGCGGGGAGACCCAGTACTTC
>TRBD2|TRBV7-2|NA|TRBJ2-3
CASSLTLAGGPTDTQYF
TGTGCCAGCAGCCTTACCCTAGCGGGGGGGCCGACAGATACGCAGTATTTT
>TRBD1|TRBV7-9|few|TRBJ1-3
CASSQGVSGNTIYF
TGTGCCAGCAGCCAGGGGGTCTCTGGAAACACCATATATTTT
>TRBD1|TRBV29-1|NA|TRBJ1-1
CSVGRPGGNTEAFF
TGCAGCGTTGGAAGACCAGGGGGTAACACTGAAGCTTTCTTT
>TRBD1|TRBV9|NA|TRBJ1-2
CASSVFDRVGYTF
TGTGCCAGCAGCGTATTCGACAGGGTTGGCTACACCTTC
>NA|TRBV6-5|NA|TRBJ1-4
CASINRGTGYEKLFF
TGTGCCAGCATCAATCGGGGCACAGGGTATGAAAAACTGTTTTTT
>NA|TRBV7-9|NA|TRBJ1-5
CASSPLTDFNSNQPQHF
TGTGCCAGCAGCCCGCTGACAGATTTTAATAGCAATCAGCCCCAGCATTTT
>NA|TRBV7-2|NA|TRBJ2-5
CASTPGVVQETQYF
TGTGCCAGCACCCCGGGGGTGGTCCAAGAGACCCAGTACTTC
>NA|TRBV7-9|NA|TRBJ2-1
CASSWVWGVYNEQFF
TGTGCCAGCAGCTGGGTATGGGGAGTTTACAATGAGCAGTTCTTC
>TRBD1|TRBV7-9|NA|TRBJ1-6
CASSQTGVFDNSPLHF
TGTGCCAGCAGCCAGACAGGGGTCTTCGATAATTCACCCCTCCACTTT
>TRBD1|TRBV5-6|NA|TRBJ1-2
CASSSQTGVWGYTF
TGTGCCAGCAGCTCCCAAACAGGGGTTTGGGGCTACACCTTC
>NA|TRBV4-3|NA|TRBJ2-7
CASSIHGVSYEQYF
TGCGCCAGCAGCATTCACGGGGTTTCCTACGAGCAGTACTTC
>TRBD2|TRBV3-1/TRBV3-2|NA|TRBJ2-1
CASRLAGGGFYNEQFF
TGTGCCAGCAGATTAGCGGGGGGTGGGTTCTACAATGAGCAGTTCTTC
>TRBD2|TRBV6-2/TRBV6-3|NA|TRBJ2-3
CASSYSGLALADTQYF
TGTGCCAGCAGTTACTCGGGACTAGCTCTGGCAGATACGCAGTATTTT
>NA|TRBV10-3|NA|TRBJ2-2
CAISLTSNNNGELFF
TGTGCCATCAGTCTGACTAGTAATAACAACGGGGAGCTGTTTTTT
>NA|TRBV27|NA|TRBJ1-2
CASSLTPNYGYTF
TGTGCCAGCAGTTTAACTCCTAACTATGGCTACACCTTC
>NA|TRBV21-1|NA|TRBJ2-7
CASSHLRQGAYEQYF
TGTGCCAGCAGCCATCTTCGACAGGGGGCCTACGAGCAGTACTTC
>TRBD2|TRBV19|NA|TRBJ2-3
CASSSGGNPDTQYF
TGTGCCAGTTCTAGCGGGGGTAATCCAGATACGCAGTATTTT
>NA|TRBV5-4|NA|TRBJ2-2
CASSRGGGRTGELFF
TGTGCCAGCAGCCGTGGTGGGGGCCGCACCGGGGAGCTGTTTTTT
>TRBD1|TRBV14|NA|TRBJ1-2
CASSQAGTGGHGYTF
TGTGCCAGCAGCCAAGCGGGGACAGGGGGGCATGGCTACACCTTC
>NA|TRBV30|NA|TRBJ2-7
CAWRTGGATSYEQYF
TGTGCCTGGAGGACCGGAGGGGCTACCTCCTACGAGCAGTACTTC
>TRBD2|TRBV6-5|NA|TRBJ2-7
CASSYSGGGEQYF
TGTGCCAGCAGTTACTCCGGGGGGGGCGAGCAGTACTTC
>TRBD1|TRBV18|few|TRBJ2-7
CASSPYRQGRTYEQYF
TGTGCCAGCTCACCCTACAGACAGGGTCGGACCTACGAGCAGTACTTC